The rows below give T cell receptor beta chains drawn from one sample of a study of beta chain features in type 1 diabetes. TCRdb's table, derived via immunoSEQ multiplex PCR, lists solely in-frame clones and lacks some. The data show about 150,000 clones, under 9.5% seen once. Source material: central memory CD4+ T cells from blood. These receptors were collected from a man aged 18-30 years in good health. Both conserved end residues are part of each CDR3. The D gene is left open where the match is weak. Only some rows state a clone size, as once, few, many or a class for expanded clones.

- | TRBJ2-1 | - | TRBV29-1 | TGCAGCGGAGGGAGGGGGGATAGTGAGCAGTTCTTC | CSGGRGDSEQFF
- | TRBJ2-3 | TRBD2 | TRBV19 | TGTGCCAGTGGGCCAATAGCGGGGGGGGGAGATACGCAGTATTTT | CASGPIAGGGDTQYF
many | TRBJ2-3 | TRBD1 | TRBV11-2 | TGTGCCAGCAGCCTTAACCGGGACAGGGTAACAGATACGCAGTATTTT | CASSLNRDRVTDTQYF
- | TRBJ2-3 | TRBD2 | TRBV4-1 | TGCGCCAGCAGCCGCTCGGGACTAGCGGGCAACACAGATACGCAGTATTTT | CASSRSGLAGNTDTQYF
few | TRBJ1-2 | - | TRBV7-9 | TGTGCCAGCAGCTTAGAGGTAGCCAACTATGGCTACACCTTC | CASSLEVANYGYTF
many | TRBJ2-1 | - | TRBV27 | TGTGCCAGCACCGACACCTACAATGAGCAGTTCTTC | CASTDTYNEQFF
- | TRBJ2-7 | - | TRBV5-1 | TGCGCCAGCCCCCTTGGGGGCCTCATCACCCACTACGAGCAGTACTTC | CASPLGGLITHYEQYF
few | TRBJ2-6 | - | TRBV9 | TGTGCCAGCAGCATTTCAAGACAGGAATACTCTGGGGCCAACGTCCTGACTTTC | CASSISRQEYSGANVLTF
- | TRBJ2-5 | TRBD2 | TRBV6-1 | TGTGCCAGCGGGACTAGCGGACAAGAGACCCAGTACTTC | CASGTSGQETQYF
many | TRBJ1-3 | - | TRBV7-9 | TGTGCCAGCAGCTTAGGCCCGGGCACCATATATTTT | CASSLGPGTIYF
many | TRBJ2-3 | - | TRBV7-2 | TGTGCCAGCAGCTTAATCCGATCAGGGGGCACAGATACGCAGTATTTT | CASSLIRSGGTDTQYF
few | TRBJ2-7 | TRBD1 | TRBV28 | TGTGCCAGCAGGCCGAGCCGACAGGGGGAGGACGAGCAGTACTTC | CASRPSRQGEDEQYF
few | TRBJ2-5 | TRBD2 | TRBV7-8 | TGTGCCAGCAGCCCGTCCCGGACTAGGATCGCGGAGACCCAGTACTTC | CASSPSRTRIAETQYF
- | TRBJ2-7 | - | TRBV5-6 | TGTGCCAGCAGCTACAAGACAGACTCCTACGAGCAGTACTTC | CASSYKTDSYEQYF
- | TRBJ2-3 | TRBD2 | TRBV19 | TGTGCCAGTAGTCCCGGACTAGCTCGGATTACAGATACGCAGTATTTT | CASSPGLARITDTQYF
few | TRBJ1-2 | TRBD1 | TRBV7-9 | TGTGCCAGCAGCTTTGCCGCACTGGGGACAGGAAGATACGGCTACACCTTC | CASSFAALGTGRYGYTF
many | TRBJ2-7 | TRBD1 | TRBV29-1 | TGCAGCGTTCGCCTCCAGGGGGAAGTTAAGTACTTC | CSVRLQGEVKYF
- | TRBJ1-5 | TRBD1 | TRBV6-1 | TGTGCCAGCAGTAATTCGGACAGGGGTGGTCAGCCCCAGCATTTT | CASSNSDRGGQPQHF
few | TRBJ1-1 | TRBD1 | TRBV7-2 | TGTGCCAGCAGCCGGGACAGAGTAAGATCTTTCTTT | CASSRDRVRSFF
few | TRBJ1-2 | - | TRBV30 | TGTGCCTGGAGTAAATGGCAGGGACAATATGGCTACACCTTC | CAWSKWQGQYGYTF
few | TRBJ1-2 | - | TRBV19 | TGTGCCAGTACTCTCAGGGGATCTAACTATGGCTACACCTTC | CASTLRGSNYGYTF
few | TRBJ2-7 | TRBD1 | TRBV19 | TGTGCCAGTAGTTCCGGGACAGGGGGCGAGCAGTACTTC | CASSSGTGGEQYF
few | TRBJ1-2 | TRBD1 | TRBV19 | TGTGCCAGTAGCGAGCAGGGGGCTGAAGGCTACACCTTC | CASSEQGAEGYTF
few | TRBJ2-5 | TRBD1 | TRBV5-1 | TGCGCCAGCAGCTTAACAGGGGACCAAGAGACCCAGTACTTC | CASSLTGDQETQYF
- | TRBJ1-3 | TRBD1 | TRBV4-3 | TGCGCCAGCAGCCAAGACAGGGACAGCTCTGGAAACACCATATATTTT | CASSQDRDSSGNTIYF
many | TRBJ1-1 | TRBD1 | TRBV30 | TGTGCCTGGAGTGGGGGACAGATAAACACTGAAGCTTTCTTT | CAWSGGQINTEAFF
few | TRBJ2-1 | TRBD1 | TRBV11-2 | TGTGCCAGCAGCGGACAGGGGGCTTTGGGTGAGCAGTTCTTC | CASSGQGALGEQFF
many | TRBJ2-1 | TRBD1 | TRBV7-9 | TGTGCCAGCAGCATCAGGCTGGGACAGGGGAATGAGCAGTTCTTC | CASSIRLGQGNEQFF
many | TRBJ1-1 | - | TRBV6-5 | TGTGCCAGCAGCTACCGTGACAAGCCGACTGAAGCTTTCTTT | CASSYRDKPTEAFF
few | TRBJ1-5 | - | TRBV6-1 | TGTGCCAGCAGTGAAGCCGTCGGACACCCAAATCAGCCCCAGCATTTT | CASSEAVGHPNQPQHF
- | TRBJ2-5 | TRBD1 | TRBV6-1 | TGTGCCAGCAGCTCGGGACAGGGGTCGGGAGAGACCCAGTACTTC | CASSSGQGSGETQYF
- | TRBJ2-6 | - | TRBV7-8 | TGTGCCAGCGGCCAGGGGTCTGGGGCCAACGTCCTGACTTTC | CASGQGSGANVLTF
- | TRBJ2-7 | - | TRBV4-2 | TGTGCCAGCAGCCAGGGCCAGGGCAACTTCGAGCAGTACTTC | CASSQGQGNFEQYF
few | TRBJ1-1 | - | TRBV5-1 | TGCGCCAGCAGGCTGACGGGGGGGGTCATTATGAACACTGAAGCTTTCTTT | CASRLTGGVIMNTEAFF
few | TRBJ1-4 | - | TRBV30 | TGTGCCTGGAGGCCCATAGGGGGAGATAATGAAAAACTGTTTTTT | CAWRPIGGDNEKLFF
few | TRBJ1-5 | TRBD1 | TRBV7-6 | TGTGCCAGCAGCTCAAAACCGGGACAGGGCGTTCAGCCCCAGCATTTT | CASSSKPGQGVQPQHF
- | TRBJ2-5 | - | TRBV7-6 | TGTGCCAGCCAAACAGGAAACTCCGGGGAGACCCAGTACTTC | CASQTGNSGETQYF
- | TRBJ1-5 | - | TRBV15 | TGTGCCACCAGCAGAGATTTAGACGCACCGACAGATCAGCCCCAGCATTTT | CATSRDLDAPTDQPQHF
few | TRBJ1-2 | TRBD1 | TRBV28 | TGTGCCAGCAGTACAGGGGGCGCGACCTCGCGCTATGGCTACACCTTC | CASSTGGATSRYGYTF
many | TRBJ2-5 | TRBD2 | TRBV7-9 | TGTGCCAGCAGCCCACAGGGACTAGCGGGAGTCGGGACCCAGTACTTC | CASSPQGLAGVGTQYF
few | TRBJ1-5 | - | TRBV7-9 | TGTGCCAGCAGCTTAGCGGGCACTAGTGGCAATCAGCCCCAGCATTTT | CASSLAGTSGNQPQHF
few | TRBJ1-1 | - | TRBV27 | TGTGCCAGCAGTTGGACACGGAACACTGAAGCTTTCTTT | CASSWTRNTEAFF
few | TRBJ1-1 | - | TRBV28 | TGTGCCAGCTCCCCTGGGGGGGGAGGAAACACTGAAGCTTTCTTT | CASSPGGGGNTEAFF